These T cell receptor beta chains were read from a single sample in a study of cytomegalovirus exposure and HLA in healthy donors. Assay used: immunoSEQ multiplex PCR; TCRdb lists only in-frame clones, some missing. The table includes about 130,000 clones, roughly 71% detected once. Source material: PBMCs. The receptors come from a woman aged 50 to 60 in good health and CMV-seropositive. The CDR3 runs from the conserved cysteine through the conserved F or W. Each record gives: D gene, J gene, clone size, V gene, CDR3 protein, CDR3 DNA. A D gene is named only where the DNA matches it firmly. Size is stated for part of the rows, as once, few or many counts, or as a class when the clone is expanded.

>TRBD2|TRBJ2-7|-|TRBV7-2
CASSRAGVSSYEQYF
TGTGCCAGCAGCAGGGCGGGGGTTAGCTCCTACGAGCAGTACTTC
>-|TRBJ2-7|-|TRBV5-4
CASSGGRQTHEQYF
TGTGCCAGCAGCGGGGGCCGACAGACTCACGAGCAGTACTTC
>-|TRBJ2-7|-|TRBV5-6
CASSLGGEVGEQYF
TGTGCCAGCAGCTTGGGGGGGGAGGTAGGCGAGCAGTACTTC
>TRBD2|TRBJ2-5|few|TRBV2
CASRPGLAGGDDISLGTQYF
TGTGCCAGCAGGCCGGGACTAGCGGGGGGGGACGATATCTCGTTAGGGACCCAGTACTTC
>-|TRBJ2-1|-|TRBV2
CASRDTYNEQFF
TGTGCCAGCAGGGACACCTACAATGAACAGTTCTTC
>-|TRBJ2-5|-|TRBV2
CASRRTAQETQYF
TGTGCCAGCAGGAGGACAGCCCAAGAGACCCAGTACTTC
>TRBD1|TRBJ1-2|-|TRBV10-3
CAAGTGGSRRYGYTF
TGTGCCGCCGGGACAGGGGGTTCTCGTCGCTATGGCTACACCTTC
>-|TRBJ1-2|-|TRBV10-3
CATTREYPGGGYTF
TGTGCCACCACTAGGGAGTATCCCGGGGGTGGCTACACCTTC
>TRBD1|TRBJ2-5|-|TRBV6-1
CASRTGTGIETQYF
TGTGCCAGCAGGACAGGGACGGGAATAGAGACCCAGTACTTC
>-|TRBJ1-4|-|TRBV7-2
CASSGAQARFDEKLFF
TGTGCCAGCAGCGGGGCACAGGCCCGCTTCGATGAAAAACTGTTTTTT
>-|TRBJ1-4|-|TRBV19
CASSLRSPRGEKLFF
TGTGCCAGTAGCCTTAGATCCCCTCGGGGTGAAAAACTGTTTTTT
>TRBD1|TRBJ1-6|-|TRBV19
CASSIRGQGTGANNSPLHF
TGTGCCAGTAGTATCCGCGGACAGGGGACGGGGGCGAATAATTCACCCCTCCACTTT
>-|TRBJ2-5|-|TRBV5-1
CASSLDGGQETQYF
TGCGCCAGCAGCTTGGACGGGGGTCAAGAGACCCAGTACTTC
>TRBD2|TRBJ2-5|-|TRBV7-2
CASSSSGGFGETQYF
TGTGCCAGCAGCTCGTCGGGGGGTTTCGGAGAGACCCAGTACTTC
>TRBD1|TRBJ1-1|-|TRBV7-9
CASSPGGTGGYTEAFF
TGTGCCAGCAGCCCCGGAGGGACAGGGGGCTACACTGAAGCTTTCTTT
>TRBD1|TRBJ2-7|-|TRBV18
CASSPPGTGSYEQYF
TGTGCCAGCTCACCGCCCGGGACAGGGTCCTACGAGCAGTACTTC
>-|TRBJ2-5|once|TRBV7-9
CASSSSSIRRTQYF
TGTGCCAGCAGTTCCTCAAGCATCCGCCGGACCCAGTACTTC
>-|TRBJ2-7|-|TRBV4-2
CASSQEQGEQYF
TGTGCCAGCAGCCAAGAACAGGGCGAGCAGTACTTC
>-|TRBJ2-1|-|TRBV27
CASSLVASSSYNEQFF
TGTGCCAGCAGTTTGGTAGCGTCTAGCTCCTACAATGAGCAGTTCTTC
>-|TRBJ2-2|-|TRBV7-7
CASSLALSGELFF
TGTGCCAGCAGCTTAGCCCTCTCCGGGGAGCTGTTTTTT